Listed below are T cell receptor beta chains from one sample, sequenced in a study of T cell responses to AZD1222 COVID-19 vaccine. TCRdb keeps only in-frame clones here, not all; method: immunoSEQ multiplex PCR. The sample consists of fewer than 90,000 clones, about nine tenths of them appearing once. Here the sequenced sample was peripheral blood, taken on day 0 of AZD1222 vaccination. The receptors derive from an adult in good health. The CDR3 runs from the conserved cysteine through the conserved F or W. A D gene is named only where the DNA matches it firmly. Where a row states a size, it is once, few, many or the class of an expanded clone; other rows omit it.

v_gene	d_gene	abundance	j_gene	CDR3nt	CDR3aa
TRBV11-2	.	.	TRBJ2-1	TGTGCCAGCAGCCAAACGACCGGGAGTCGCCTCGAAGGGGAGCAGTTCTTC	CASSQTTGSRLEGEQFF
TRBV6-6	TRBD1	few	TRBJ1-1	TGTGCCAGCAGCTCCGGGACAGCGAACACTGAAGCTTTCTTT	CASSSGTANTEAFF
TRBV7-2	.	.	TRBJ1-6	TGTGCCAGCAGCTTAGCGCCAGCTCGAAATTCACCCCTCCACTTT	CASSLAPARNSPLHF
TRBV11-2	.	.	TRBJ2-7	TGTGCCAGCAGCTTAGGTAACAGGGTCTCGGAGCAGTACTTC	CASSLGNRVSEQYF
TRBV11-3	.	.	TRBJ2-6	TGTGCCAGCAGCCCGAGTGGGGCCAACGTCCTGACTTTC	CASSPSGANVLTF
TRBV28	.	.	TRBJ2-2	TGTGCCTCCCTGGACAGCCTCACCGGGGAGCTGTTTTTT	CASLDSLTGELFF
TRBV20-1	.	.	TRBJ2-7	TGCAGTGCTAGTTTAAGTCATTCGACTTACGAGCAGTACTTC	CSASLSHSTYEQYF
TRBV9	.	.	TRBJ2-7	TGTGCCAGCAGCGTCGACATAGGTGGAGACAGCTACGAGCAGTACTTC	CASSVDIGGDSYEQYF
TRBV4-2	.	.	TRBJ2-7	TGTGCCAGCAGCCAAGTCGCGACGAGGAGCTCCTACGAGCAGTACTTC	CASSQVATRSSYEQYF
TRBV25-1	TRBD1	.	TRBJ1-2	TGTGCCAGCTTCGGGACAGGGACTAACTATGGCTACACCTTC	CASFGTGTNYGYTF
TRBV5-1	.	.	TRBJ2-2	TGCGCCAGCAGCTCCGCAGGGTTCAACACCGGGGAGCTGTTTTTT	CASSSAGFNTGELFF
TRBV27	.	.	TRBJ1-1	TGTGCCAGCAGTGGGCAGCTGAACACTGAAGCTTTCTTT	CASSGQLNTEAFF
TRBV9	TRBD1	.	TRBJ1-1	TGTGCCAGCAGCGTAGCACAGGGGCTGTCTGGAGCTTTCTTT	CASSVAQGLSGAFF
TRBV5-1	TRBD1	.	TRBJ2-7	TGCGCCAGCAGCTTGGAAGGGGGACAGATATACGAGCAGTACTTC	CASSLEGGQIYEQYF
TRBV3-1/TRBV3-2	TRBD1	.	TRBJ2-7	TGTGCCAGCAGCTCTCCGGGACAGGGGGCCGGGTACGAGCAGTACTTC	CASSSPGQGAGYEQYF
TRBV21-1	.	.	TRBJ2-7	TGTGCCAGCAGCAAAGATGCAGGGGGCTCAGACGAGCAGTACTTC	CASSKDAGGSDEQYF
TRBV2	.	.	TRBJ1-4	TGTGCCAGCAGTGCGGAAAAACTGTTTTTT	CASSAEKLFF
TRBV7-9	.	.	TRBJ1-1	TGTGCCAGCAGCCCCTATACTGAAGCTTTCTTT	CASSPYTEAFF
TRBV29-1	TRBD2	.	TRBJ2-1	TGCAGCGTTGAACTCGCGGGAGGGTTCTACAATGAGCAGTTCTTC	CSVELAGGFYNEQFF
TRBV2	.	.	TRBJ1-4	TGTGCCAGCAGTGGGGGGCCTCTTCAGGGTGAAAAACTGTTTTTT	CASSGGPLQGEKLFF
TRBV18	.	.	TRBJ2-1	TGTGCCAGCTCACCATTTCAGCGGAGTGAATCCTACAATGAGCAGTTCTTC	CASSPFQRSESYNEQFF
TRBV11-2	.	few	TRBJ1-1	TGTGCCAGCAGCTTTAACTGGGTTCAGAACACTGAAGCTTTCTTT	CASSFNWVQNTEAFF
TRBV28	.	once	TRBJ1-5	TGTGCCAGCAGTCTCAGGGACCGACCCCAGCATTTT	CASSLRDRPQHF
TRBV6-5	TRBD1	once	TRBJ1-2	TGTGCCAGCAGGCTAGGGACAGGCTATGGCTACACCTTC	CASRLGTGYGYTF
TRBV7-3	.	.	TRBJ1-1	TGTGCCAGCAGCTCAAAGGCGGGGGCGCTAACTGAAGCTTTCTTT	CASSSKAGALTEAFF
TRBV6-4	TRBD2	few	TRBJ2-1	TGTGCCAGCAGTGCCCTAGCGGGAACCTACAATGAGCAGTTCTTC	CASSALAGTYNEQFF
TRBV7-8	.	.	TRBJ2-3	TGTGCCAGCAGCTCGAGGAGGTTCTCCACAGATACGCAGTATTTT	CASSSRRFSTDTQYF
TRBV6-5	TRBD1	.	TRBJ2-4	TGTGCCAGCAGTTCCCCGGGACAGGGGGTGAACATTCAGTACTTC	CASSSPGQGVNIQYF
TRBV15	TRBD2	.	TRBJ2-1	TGTGCCACCAGCAGGGGTGGACTAGCGGACAATGAGCAGTTCTTC	CATSRGGLADNEQFF
TRBV11-2	.	.	TRBJ2-2	TGTGCCAGCAGCCTTCTAGCGAGCACCGGGGAGCTGTTTTTT	CASSLLASTGELFF
TRBV29-1	TRBD1	.	TRBJ1-1	TGCAGCGTGGGACAGGGGGGTCGAGCTTTCTTT	CSVGQGGRAFF
TRBV20-1	TRBD1	.	TRBJ2-7	TGCAGTGTACAGGGGGCCTACGAGCAGTACTTC	CSVQGAYEQYF
TRBV9	TRBD2	.	TRBJ2-1	TGTGCCAGCAGCGCCGAGGGAGCGGGAGGAACCAATGAGCAGTTCTTC	CASSAEGAGGTNEQFF
TRBV4-2	TRBD2	.	TRBJ2-7	TGTGCCAGCAGCCAAGATCAAGTCGGCGGGAGCATCACCCCCTACGAGCAGTACTTC	CASSQDQVGGSITPYEQYF